Shown below are 14 T cell receptor beta chains from a single sample sequenced in a study of blood T cells in healthy people across ages. PCR was performed a second time for 7 to 11 cycles using a sample-barcoded 5' primer and a J-beta primer mix. A single record per CDR3 protein comes from TCRdb applying MiXCR to the 5' RACE reads. This table has hundreds of thousands of distinct CDR3 sequences, approximately 48% appearing once. Sequencing was done on a sample of blood. Receptor source: a man aged 60 to 75 in good health.

This clonotype was seen ten or more times. This chain uses TRBV20-1 with TRBJ2-5; D is ambiguous. Per the germline V gene, CDR1 is DFQATT and CDR2 is SNEGSKA (reference sequence). Trimming shortened V by 1 base and J by 3 bases, and 9 bases separated the two germline ends. The CDR3 consists of 13 residues. Here the CDR3 reads CSARVSSEETQYF. CDR3 nucleotides: TGCAGTGCTAGAGTAAGCTCCGAAGAGACCCAGTACTTC.

This clonotype occurred once. This chain links TRBV6-2 or TRBV6-3 with TRBJ2-3; TRBD2 aligns across 11 bases. Looked up from germline, CDR1 is MNHEY and CDR2 is SVGEGT. The trim removed 5 bases at V and 1 base at J, leaving 5 bases unmatched. The CDR3 spans 16 residues. The CDR3 is CASSPSGRYGTDTQYF. The DNA of the CDR3 is TGTGCCAGCAGTCCTAGCGGGAGGTATGGCACAGATACGCAGTATTTT.

This clonotype was observed a handful of times. As DNA, the CDR3 is TGCAGTGCTAGAGATCTCCTAGGACAGGGGACTTCACCCCTCCACTTT. It translates to CSARDLLGQGTSPLHF. This chain joins TRBV20-1 and TRBJ1-6; 9 nucleotides agree with TRBD1. The CDR3 covers 16 residues. Trimming took 0 bases from V and 9 from J; bases not matched to a gene: 9. Germline V CDR1 and CDR2: DFQATT, SNEGSKA (reference sequence).

V gene TRBV7-9 combines with J gene TRBJ1-6; 10 bases agree with TRBD1. CDR3 size: 16 residues. The ends lost 4 bases at V and 8 bases at J; junction bases unmatched: 8. Germline V gene data show CDR1 as SEHNR and CDR2 as FQNEAQ (reference sequence). The DNA for the CDR3 is TGTGCCAGCAGCTACCCGGGACAGGGGTCTCATTCACCCCTCCACTTT. This codes for CASSYPGQGSHSPLHF. Variable domain in full (rest from reference TRBV7-9 and TRBJ1-6): DTGVSQNPRHKITKRGQNVTFRCDPISEHNRLYWYRQTLGQGPEFLTYFQNEAQLEKSRLLSDRFSAERPKGSFSTLEIQRTEQGDSAMYLCASSYPGQGSHSPLHFGNGTRLTVT.

The rearrangement links TRBV15 to TRBJ2-5, with D unclear. The CDR3 is made up of 18 amino acids. In germline, CDR1 is LNHNV, CDR2 YYDKDF (reference sequence). The germline V and J ends were trimmed by 2 bases and 0 bases, with 19 bases remaining between them. Written as DNA, the CDR3 is TGTGCCACCAGCAGAAGTGGGAAAGCCGCACGAAACCAAGAGACCCAGTACTTC. Its translation: CATSRSGKAARNQETQYF.

The chain carries TRBV6-1 and TRBJ1-2; D call uncertain. Germline V lookup: CDR1 MNHNS, CDR2 SASEGT. The CDR3 spans 12 residues. Trimming stripped 2 bases from V and 7 bases from J, with 8 bases between. The CDR3 spells CASSEKTFGYTF. In DNA form, the CDR3 reads TGTGCCAGCAGTGAAAAGACTTTTGGCTACACCTTC.

In this sample, this clonotype turned up many times. CDR3 bases: TGCGCCAGCAGCCAAGGAGACAGCAGTGTCTACGAGCAGTACTTC. This sequence encodes CASSQGDSSVYEQYF. The chain is built from TRBV4-3 and TRBJ2-7; tentatively, D is TRBD1 (5 bases). CDR1 and CDR2 from the germline V gene are LGHNA and YSLEER. This CDR3 has 15 amino acids. Trimming cost V 1 base and J 3 bases, with 13 bases left between them.

The chain combines TRBV2 with TRBJ1-6, with D possibly being TRBD1 (5 bases). CDR3 length: 17 amino acids. Germline V gene lookup returns CDR1 SNHLY and CDR2 FYNNEI. Trimming cost V 4 bases and J 3 bases, with 16 bases left between them. The chain's CDR3 is CASSGMGDRLYNSPLHF. CDR3 nucleotides: TGTGCCAGCAGTGGGATGGGGGACCGCCTCTATAATTCACCCCTCCACTTT. The whole variable domain, filled in from reference TRBV2 and TRBJ1-6, reads EPEVTQTPSHQVTQMGQEVILRCVPISNHLYFYWYRQILGQKVEFLVSFYNNEISEKSEIFDDQFSVERPDGSNFTLKIRSTKLEDSAMYFCASSGMGDRLYNSPLHFGNGTRLTVT.

This clonotype was picked up a small number of times. V gene TRBV29-1 combines with J gene TRBJ2-3; D perhaps matches TRBD2 (5 bases). There are 13 residues in the CDR3. The germline CDR1 and CDR2 sequences are SQVTM and ANQGSEA. The ends were cut back, 4 bases at V and 4 bases at J, with 12 bases in the middle. The CDR3 DNA sequence: TGCAGCGTTGCGGCTAGCCGGGCAGATACGCAGTATTTT. The encoded protein is CSVAASRADTQYF.

J is TRBJ1-5 and V is TRBV4-2, with TRBD1 matching over 11 bases. Germline CDR1 and CDR2: LGHNA and YNFKEQ. After removal of 3 bases from V and 7 bases from J, the junction contained 5 bases not matched to a gene. The CDR3 contains 15 residues. The CDR3 loop is CASSQDGQGAQPQHF. The CDR3 DNA reads as TGTGCCAGCAGCCAGGACGGACAGGGGGCCCAGCCCCAGCATTTT.

This clonotype was seen only a few times. The chain links TRBV6-1 to TRBJ2-3, with 7 nucleotides matching TRBD2. The germline V gene has CDR1 MNHNS and CDR2 SASEGT. This CDR3 has 16 amino acids. The J segment lost 3 bases and the V segment lost 2 bases, leaving 8 bases of the junction unmatched. DNA of the CDR3: TGTGCCAGCAGTGAAATAGCGGGCGGAACGACAGATACGCAGTATTTT. Amino acid sequence: CASSEIAGGTTDTQYF.

This clonotype turned up a few times. The V gene is TRBV6-6, the J gene TRBJ2-5; either TRBD1 or TRBD2 may fit D (6 bases each). Trimming pared 11 bases from V and 5 bases from J, leaving 18 bases between. The germline V gene has CDR1 MNHNY and CDR2 SVGAGI (reference sequence). The CDR3 extends over 13 amino acids. DNA for the CDR3: TGTGCCGGTAGTGGGGGGCCCCGTGAGACCCAGTACTTC. Its protein product is CAGSGGPRETQYF.

The CDR3 reads CASSRNREEDIQYF. The CDR3 DNA is TGCGCCAGCAGCCGTAACAGGGAGGAAGACATTCAGTACTTC. The rearrangement links TRBV4-3 to TRBJ2-4; either TRBD1 or TRBD2 may supply D (6 bases each). V shed 4 bases and J shed 8 bases, with 15 bases lying between them. CDR3 length: 14 amino acids. The V gene's germline CDR1 is LGHNA and CDR2 YSLEER.

There are many counts of this clonotype. A much larger clone differs by one base, so this may be a read error. The chain is built from TRBV29-1 and TRBJ1-2; D uncertain. The CDR3 covers 11 residues. The germline CDR1 and CDR2 sequences are SQVTM and ANQGSEA. Trimming removed 7 bases from V and 4 bases from J, with 10 bases in between. In DNA, the CDR3 is TGCAGCGGTGAGATGGGCTATGGCTACACCTTC. This encodes CSGEMGYGYTF. Together with reference TRBV29-1 and TRBJ1-2, the CDR3 gives the full variable domain: SAVISQKPSRDICQRGTSLTIQCQVDSQVTMMFWYRQQPGQSLTLIATANQGSEATYESGFVIDKFPISRPNLTFSTLTVSNMSPEDSSIYLCSGEMGYGYTFGSGTRLTVV.